This TCR beta chain originates from a study of cytomegalovirus exposure and HLA in healthy donors. Trimming shortened V by 2 bases and J by 3 bases, and 17 bases separated the two germline ends. Germline V gene sequence: CDR1 MNHEY, CDR2 SMNVEV (reference sequence). CDR3 length: 16 amino acids. The PCR employed 60 Vbeta primers together with 13 Jbeta primers. The repertoire was sequenced with immunoSEQ multiplex PCR; TCRdb's copy has only in-frame clones and lacks some. Counted here are 95,000 to 150,000 clones, 50% to 65% occurring once; the ten biggest clones make up 10%. Sequencing was performed on PBMCs. The source of this sequence is a man aged 35 to 55 in good health and CMV-seropositive. The J gene is TRBJ2-7, the V gene TRBV27; the D gene is possibly TRBD2 (5 bases). The CDR3, as DNA: TGTGCCAGCAGTTTACTGTCGCGGGCCCGATACTACGAGCAGTACTTC. This encodes CASSLLSRARYYEQYF.